The present T cell receptor beta chain was sequenced within a study of blood T cell repertoires in COVID-19. Looking at the study overall: Some COVID-19 samples were acute and others convalescent; all came from the United States, Italy and Spain. PBMCs, B-cell-depleted T cells, or T cells provided the cDNA or gDNA that made up the material.

As handled by the study authors: Counts of nucleated cells, estimated from reference gene primer amplification, were obtained. TCRdb keeps only in-frame clones here, not all; method: immunoSEQ multiplex PCR. The DNA was the basis for D and trimming; V, J and clone size are from that table. The table shows over 150,000 clones, with around nine tenths occurring only once. Germline trimming cut 2 bases from V and 9 bases from J; bases unmatched to any gene: 3. The CDR3 has 14 amino acids. Per germline, CDR1 MDHEN and CDR2 SYDVKM. This clone was counted only a few times. This sequence joins TRBV28 and TRBJ2-1; 11 bases agree with TRBD2. Source material: peripheral blood. This TCR came from a woman in her late teens or twenties who had recovered from COVID-19. CDR3 sequence: CASSLRLAGSEQFF. The CDR3, as DNA: TGTGCCAGCAGTTTAAGACTAGCGGGAAGTGAGCAGTTCTTC.